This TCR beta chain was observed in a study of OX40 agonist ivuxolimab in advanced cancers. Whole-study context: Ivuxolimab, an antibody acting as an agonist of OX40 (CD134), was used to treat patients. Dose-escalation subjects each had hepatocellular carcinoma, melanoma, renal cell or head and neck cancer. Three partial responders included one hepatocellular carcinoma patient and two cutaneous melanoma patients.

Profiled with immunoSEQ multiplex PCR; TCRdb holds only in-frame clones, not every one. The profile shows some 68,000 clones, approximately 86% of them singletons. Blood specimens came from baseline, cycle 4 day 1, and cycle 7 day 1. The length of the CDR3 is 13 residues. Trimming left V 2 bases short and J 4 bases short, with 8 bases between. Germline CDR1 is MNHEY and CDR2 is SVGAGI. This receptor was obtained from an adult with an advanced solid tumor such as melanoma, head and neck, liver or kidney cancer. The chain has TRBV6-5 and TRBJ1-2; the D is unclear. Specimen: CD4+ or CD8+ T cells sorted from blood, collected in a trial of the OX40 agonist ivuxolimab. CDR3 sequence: CASSYEGLYGYTF. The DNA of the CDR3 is TGTGCCAGCAGTTACGAAGGGCTCTATGGCTACACCTTC.